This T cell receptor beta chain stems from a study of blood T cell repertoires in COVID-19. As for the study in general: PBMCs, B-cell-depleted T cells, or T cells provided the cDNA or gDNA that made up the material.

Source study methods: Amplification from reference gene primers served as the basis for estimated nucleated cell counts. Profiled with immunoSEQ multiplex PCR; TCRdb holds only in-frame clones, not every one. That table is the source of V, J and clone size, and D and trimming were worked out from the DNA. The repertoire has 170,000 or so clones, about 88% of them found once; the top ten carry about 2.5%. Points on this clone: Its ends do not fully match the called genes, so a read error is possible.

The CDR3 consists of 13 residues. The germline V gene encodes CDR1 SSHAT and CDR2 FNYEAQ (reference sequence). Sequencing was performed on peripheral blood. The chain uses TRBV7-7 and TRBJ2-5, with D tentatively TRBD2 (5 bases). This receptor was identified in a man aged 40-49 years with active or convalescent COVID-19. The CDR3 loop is CASSSGVEETQYF. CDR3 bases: TGTGCTAGCAGCTCCGGGGTCGAAGAGACCCAGTACTTC.